This TCR beta chain emerged from a study of blood T cell repertoires in COVID-19. For the study at large: The study drew acute and convalescent COVID-19 samples from the United States, Italy and Spain.

In the source study's methods: Cell counts per sample came from amplifying reference gene primers. Measured with immunoSEQ multiplex PCR; TCRdb has only the in-frame clones, and not every one. V and J calls and clone size are as listed in that table; D and trimming were resolved from the DNA. The sample yields roughly 250,000 clones, around 85% seen once. Participants came from roughly 24 US areas, aged about 18 to 89 years. Germline CDR1 reads SGHVS; CDR2 reads FNYEAQ. With 2 bases clipped from V and 7 bases from J, the junction kept 10 bases outside the gene matches. The CDR3 has 17 residues. Sequencing input: PBMCs or T cells enriched from blood (not recorded which). The clonotype originates from a woman in her thirties or forties with acute COVID-19. The chain recombines TRBV7-6 with TRBJ1-6; 8 positions match TRBD1. The CDR3 DNA follows: TGTGCCAGCAGCTTAAGTTCGGGACAGGAAAGGAATTCACCCCTCCACTTT. It is translated as CASSLSSGQERNSPLHF.